The 9 T cell receptor beta chains in this list originate from one sample, sequenced in a study of blood T cell repertoires in COVID-19. The data were produced by immunoSEQ multiplex PCR, yet TCRdb's version contains in-frame clones alone and is incomplete. The table includes around 98,000 clones, approximately 90% detected once. Sequencing was done on a sample of peripheral blood. These receptors came from a man aged 70 or older with acute or convalescent COVID-19.

As for this clone: A junction boundary mismatches the germline segment, possibly from a read error. The rearrangement joins TRBV7-7 to TRBJ2-2; 7 positions agree with TRBD1. The CDR3 is 15 amino acids. CDR1 and CDR2 (germline): SSHAT, FNYEAQ (reference sequence). The DNA for the CDR3 is TGTGCTAGCAGCTTGGGGACAGAGAACACCGGGGAGCTGTTTTTT. This translates into CASSLGTENTGELFF.

The gene calls are TRBV6-5 and TRBJ2-3; D may be TRBD1 (7 bases). The V and J ends lost 6 bases and 5 bases respectively, with 15 bases between them. The CDR3 loop spans 14 amino acids. Germline V lookup: CDR1 MNHEY, CDR2 SVGAGI. The DNA for the CDR3 is TGTGCCAGCAGCCCAGGGGGGCCTAGAGATACGCAGTATTTT. Translated, it gives CASSPGGPRDTQYF.

This sequence joins TRBV2 and TRBJ2-3, with 11 bases identical to TRBD1. Per germline, CDR1 SNHLY and CDR2 FYNNEI. V lost 8 bases to trimming and J lost 5 bases; unmatched junction nucleotides: 3. The CDR3 runs to 13 residues. The CDR3 reads CASGGQGGDTQYF. The CDR3 nucleotides read TGTGCCAGCGGGGGACAGGGGGGAGATACGCAGTATTTT. Combining the CDR3 with reference TRBV2 and TRBJ2-3 gives the whole variable domain EPEVTQTPSHQVTQMGQEVILRCVPISNHLYFYWYRQILGQKVEFLVSFYNNEISEKSEIFDDQFSVERPDGSNFTLKIRSTKLEDSAMYFCASGGQGGDTQYFGPGTRLTVL.

This clone has a single count. This chain uses TRBV5-1 with TRBJ1-2; possibly TRBD1 for D (5 bases). Germline loops: CDR1 SGHRS, CDR2 YFSETQ. Trimming took 0 bases from V and 8 from J, leaving 11 bases between them. This CDR3 contains 13 residues. The CDR3 here is CASSLGGLPGYTF. As DNA, the CDR3 is TGCGCCAGCAGCTTGGGGGGACTCCCGGGCTACACCTTC.

The count of this clone is one. This chain uses TRBV19 with TRBJ2-2; 9 bases match TRBD1. Germline CDR1 reads LNHDA; CDR2 reads SQIVND (reference sequence). V shed 6 bases and J 7 bases; nucleotides not matched to a gene: 6. This CDR3 is built from 14 residues. CDR3 DNA sequence: TGTGCCAGTAGGGACAGGGGAGGTGGCGGGGAGCTGTTTTTT. This translates into CASRDRGGGGELFF.

CDR3 nucleotides: TGTGCCAGCAGTGAGGGACAGGGGAGTAATTCACCCCTCCACTTT. It codes for CASSEGQGSNSPLHF. The chain carries TRBV2 and TRBJ1-6; 10 bases map to TRBD1. Trimming cost V 3 bases and J 6 bases; bases outside gene matches: 2. CDR1 and CDR2 from the germline V gene are SNHLY and FYNNEI. The CDR3 sequence is 15 residues long. The whole variable domain, remainder taken from reference TRBV2 and TRBJ1-6, is EPEVTQTPSHQVTQMGQEVILRCVPISNHLYFYWYRQILGQKVEFLVSFYNNEISEKSEIFDDQFSVERPDGSNFTLKIRSTKLEDSAMYFCASSEGQGSNSPLHFGNGTRLTVT.

V is TRBV3-1 (or the pseudogene TRBV3-2) and J is TRBJ1-2; 7 nucleotides line up with TRBD1. Per the germline V gene, CDR1 is LGHDT and CDR2 is YNNKEL (reference sequence). The ends lost 6 bases at V and 2 bases at J; junction bases unmatched: 6. This CDR3 has 14 residues. The CDR3 coding sequence is TGTGCCAGCAGTTGGGGACAGCAGAACTATGGCTACACCTTC. It specifies CASSWGQQNYGYTF.

The chain uses TRBV5-1 and TRBJ1-6; possibly TRBD1 for D (6 bases). The V end lost 4 bases, the J end lost 7 bases, and 12 bases lay between the germline ends. In germline, CDR1 is SGHRS, CDR2 YFSETQ. This CDR3 is built from 14 residues. CDR3 loop: CASSQDSLNSPLHF. The CDR3 DNA is TGCGCCAGCAGCCAGGACAGCCTAAATTCACCCCTCCACTTT.

The chain carries TRBV6-6 and TRBJ1-1, with a possible D match to TRBD1 (6 bases). Trimming pared 8 bases from V and 5 bases from J, leaving 18 bases between. The germline V gene encodes CDR1 MNHNY and CDR2 SVGAGI (reference sequence). The CDR3 runs 14 residues. This CDR3 is CASETQGRGTEAFF. Here the CDR3 DNA reads TGTGCCAGCGAAACTCAGGGGCGCGGGACTGAAGCTTTCTTT.